This note documents a single T cell receptor (beta chain) sequence. The CDR3 loop spans 15 amino acids. Trimming stripped 4 bases from V and 8 bases from J, with 20 bases between. Germline CDR1 reads LGHNA; CDR2 reads YSLEER. Here immunoSEQ multiplex PCR was the method, and the copy in TCRdb shows in-frame clones only, minus some. The profile shows under 65,000 clones, roughly 90% of them singletons. These data come from a study of T cell changes during pregnancy in multiple sclerosis. V is TRBV4-3 and J is TRBJ2-5, with D possibly being TRBD1 (6 bases). The sample consisted of peripheral blood, taken in the first trimester of pregnancy. This receptor was obtained from a female donor in good health, enrolled as a control in a pregnancy study. CDR3 loop: CASSLLGAEEGTQYF. The DNA for the CDR3 is TGCGCCAGCAGCCTCTTGGGGGCAGAAGAGGGAACCCAGTACTTC.